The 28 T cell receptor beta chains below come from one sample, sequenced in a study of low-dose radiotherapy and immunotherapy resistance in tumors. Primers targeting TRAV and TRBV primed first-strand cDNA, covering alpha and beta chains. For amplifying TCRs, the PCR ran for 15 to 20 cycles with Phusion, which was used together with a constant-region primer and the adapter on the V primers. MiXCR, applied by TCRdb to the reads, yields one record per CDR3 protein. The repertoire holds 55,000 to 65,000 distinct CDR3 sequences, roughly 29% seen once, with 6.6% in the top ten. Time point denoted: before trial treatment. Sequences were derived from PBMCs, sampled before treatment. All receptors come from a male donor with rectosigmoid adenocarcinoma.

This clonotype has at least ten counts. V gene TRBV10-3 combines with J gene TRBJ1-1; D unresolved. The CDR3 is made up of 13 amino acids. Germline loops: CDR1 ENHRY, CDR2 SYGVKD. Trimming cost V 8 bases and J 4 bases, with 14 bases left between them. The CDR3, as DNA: TGTGCCATCGGAAATGGTGAGGGCACTGAAGCTTTCTTT. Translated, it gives CAIGNGEGTEAFF.

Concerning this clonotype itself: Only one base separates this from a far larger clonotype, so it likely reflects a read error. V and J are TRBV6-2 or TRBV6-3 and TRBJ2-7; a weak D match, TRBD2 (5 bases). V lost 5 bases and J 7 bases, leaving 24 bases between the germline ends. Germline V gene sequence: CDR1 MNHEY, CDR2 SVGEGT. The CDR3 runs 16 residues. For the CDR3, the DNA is TGTGCCAGCAGTCACTACTTGGCAGGAGGCGATACAGAGCAGTACTTC. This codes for CASSHYLAGGDTEQYF.

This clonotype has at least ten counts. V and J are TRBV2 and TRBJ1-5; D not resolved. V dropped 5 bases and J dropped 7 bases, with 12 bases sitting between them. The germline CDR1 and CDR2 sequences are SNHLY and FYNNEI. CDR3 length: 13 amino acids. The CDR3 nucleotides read TGTGCCAGCAGTTCAACTACCCGGCAGCCCCAGCATTTT. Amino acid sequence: CASSSTTRQPQHF.

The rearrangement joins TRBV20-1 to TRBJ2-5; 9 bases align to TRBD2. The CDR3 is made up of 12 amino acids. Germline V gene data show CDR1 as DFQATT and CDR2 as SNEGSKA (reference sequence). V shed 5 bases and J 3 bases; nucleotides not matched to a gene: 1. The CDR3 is CSARTSEETQYF. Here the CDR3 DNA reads TGCAGTGCTCGGACTAGCGAAGAGACCCAGTACTTC.

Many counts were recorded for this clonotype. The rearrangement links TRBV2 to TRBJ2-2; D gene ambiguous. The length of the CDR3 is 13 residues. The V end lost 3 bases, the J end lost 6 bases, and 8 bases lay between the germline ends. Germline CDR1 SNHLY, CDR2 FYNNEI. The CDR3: CASSETFAGELFF. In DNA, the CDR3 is TGTGCCAGCAGTGAGACGTTTGCCGGGGAGCTGTTTTTT.

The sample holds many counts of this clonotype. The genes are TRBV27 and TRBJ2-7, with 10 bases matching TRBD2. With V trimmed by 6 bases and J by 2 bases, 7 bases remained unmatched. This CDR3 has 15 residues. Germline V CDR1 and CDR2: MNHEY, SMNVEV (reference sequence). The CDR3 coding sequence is TGTGCCAGCAGCAGGATAGCGGGAGGTCCCTACGAGCAGTACTTC. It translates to CASSRIAGGPYEQYF.

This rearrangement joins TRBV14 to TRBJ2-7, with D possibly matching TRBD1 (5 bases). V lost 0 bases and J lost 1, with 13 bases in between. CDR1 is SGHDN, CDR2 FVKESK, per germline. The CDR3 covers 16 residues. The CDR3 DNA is TGTGCCAGCAGCCAAGATTGGGGCAGGTTTTCCTACGAGCAGTACTTC. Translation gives CASSQDWGRFSYEQYF.

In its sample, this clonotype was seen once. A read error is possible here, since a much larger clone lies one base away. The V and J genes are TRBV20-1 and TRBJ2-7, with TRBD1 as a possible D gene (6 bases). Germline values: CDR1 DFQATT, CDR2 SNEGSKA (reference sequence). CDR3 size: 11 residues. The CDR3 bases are TGCAGTACTAGACAACAGGGTTGGCAGTACTTC. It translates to CSTRQQGWQYF.

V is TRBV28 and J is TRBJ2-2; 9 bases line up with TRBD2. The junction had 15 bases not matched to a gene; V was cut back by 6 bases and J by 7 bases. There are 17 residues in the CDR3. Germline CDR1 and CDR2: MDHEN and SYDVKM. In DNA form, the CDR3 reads TGTGCCAGCAGCCCCGTTGTGGCGGGAGGGCATAACGGGGAGCTGTTTTTT. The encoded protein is CASSPVVAGGHNGELFF.

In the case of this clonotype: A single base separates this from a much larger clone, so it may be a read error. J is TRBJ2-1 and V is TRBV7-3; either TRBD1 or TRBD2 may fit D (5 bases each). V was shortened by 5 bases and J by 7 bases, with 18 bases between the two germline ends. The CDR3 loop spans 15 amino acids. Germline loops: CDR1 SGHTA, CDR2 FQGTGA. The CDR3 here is CASSRIPGPDNEQFF. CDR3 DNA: TGTGCCAGCAGCCGCATCCCGGGACCAGATAATGAGCAGTTCTTC.

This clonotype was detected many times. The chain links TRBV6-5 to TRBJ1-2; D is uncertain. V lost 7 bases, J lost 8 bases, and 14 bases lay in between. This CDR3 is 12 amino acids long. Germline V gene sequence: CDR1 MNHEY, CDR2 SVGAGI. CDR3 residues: CASNGLSGGYTF. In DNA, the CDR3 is TGTGCCAGCAACGGTCTGAGCGGCGGCTACACCTTC.

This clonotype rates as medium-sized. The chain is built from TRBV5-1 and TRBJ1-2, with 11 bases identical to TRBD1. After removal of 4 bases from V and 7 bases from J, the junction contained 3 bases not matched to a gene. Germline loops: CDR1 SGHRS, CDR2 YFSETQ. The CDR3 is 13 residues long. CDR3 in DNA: TGCGCCAGCAGCAACGGACAGGGGGCTGGCTACACCTTC. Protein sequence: CASSNGQGAGYTF.

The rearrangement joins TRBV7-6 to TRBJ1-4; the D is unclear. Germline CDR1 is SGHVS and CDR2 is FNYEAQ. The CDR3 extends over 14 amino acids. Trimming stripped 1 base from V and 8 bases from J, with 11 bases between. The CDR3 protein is CASSLDAVKEKLFF. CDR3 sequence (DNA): TGTGCCAGCAGCTTAGATGCGGTAAAGGAAAAACTGTTTTTT.

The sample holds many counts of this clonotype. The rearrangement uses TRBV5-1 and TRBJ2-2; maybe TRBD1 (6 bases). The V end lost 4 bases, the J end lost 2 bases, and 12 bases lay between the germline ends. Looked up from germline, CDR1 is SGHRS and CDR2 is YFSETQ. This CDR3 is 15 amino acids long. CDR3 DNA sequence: TGCGCCAGCAGCCGTGGGACAAAAAACACCGGGGAGCTGTTTTTT. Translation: CASSRGTKNTGELFF.

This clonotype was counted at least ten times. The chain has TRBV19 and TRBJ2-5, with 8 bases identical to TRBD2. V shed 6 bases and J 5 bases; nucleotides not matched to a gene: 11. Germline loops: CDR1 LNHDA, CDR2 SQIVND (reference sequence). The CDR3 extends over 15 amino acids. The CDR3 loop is CASSPGLVVGETQYF. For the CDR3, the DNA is TGTGCCAGTAGCCCGGGACTAGTCGTCGGGGAGACCCAGTACTTC.

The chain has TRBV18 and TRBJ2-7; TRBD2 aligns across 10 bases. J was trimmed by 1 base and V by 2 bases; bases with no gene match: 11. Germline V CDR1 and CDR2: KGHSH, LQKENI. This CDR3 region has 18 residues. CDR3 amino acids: CASSPSVAGGKGSYEQYF. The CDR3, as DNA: TGTGCCAGCTCACCATCAGTAGCGGGGGGCAAGGGGTCCTACGAGCAGTACTTC.

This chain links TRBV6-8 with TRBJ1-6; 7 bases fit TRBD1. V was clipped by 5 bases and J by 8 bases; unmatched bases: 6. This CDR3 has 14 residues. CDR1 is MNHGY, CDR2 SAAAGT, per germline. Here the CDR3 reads CASSRTGSDSPLHF. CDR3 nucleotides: TGTGCCAGCAGTCGGACAGGAAGCGATTCACCCCTCCACTTT.

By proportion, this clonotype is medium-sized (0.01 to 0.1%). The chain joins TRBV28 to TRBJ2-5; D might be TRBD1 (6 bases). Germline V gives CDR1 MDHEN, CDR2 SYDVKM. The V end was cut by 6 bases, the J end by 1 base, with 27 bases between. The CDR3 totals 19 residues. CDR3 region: CASSLRRQAIFRRQETQYF. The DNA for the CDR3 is TGTGCCAGCAGCTTGAGGCGACAGGCCATCTTTCGCCGCCAAGAGACCCAGTACTTC.

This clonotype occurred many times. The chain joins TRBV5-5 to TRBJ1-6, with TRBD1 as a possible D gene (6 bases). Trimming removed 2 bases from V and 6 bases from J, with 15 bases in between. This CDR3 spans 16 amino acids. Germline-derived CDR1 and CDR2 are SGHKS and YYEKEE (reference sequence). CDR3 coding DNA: TGTGCCAGCAGCTTTGCCTCCGGGACAAGTAATTCACCCCTCCACTTT. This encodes CASSFASGTSNSPLHF.

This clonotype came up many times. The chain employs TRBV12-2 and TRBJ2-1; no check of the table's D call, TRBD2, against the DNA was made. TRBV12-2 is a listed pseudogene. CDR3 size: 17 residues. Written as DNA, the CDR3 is TGTGCAAGTCGGCCAGACCGACTAGCGGGAGAGGGCAATGAGCAGTTCTTC. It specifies CASRPDRLAGEGNEQFF.

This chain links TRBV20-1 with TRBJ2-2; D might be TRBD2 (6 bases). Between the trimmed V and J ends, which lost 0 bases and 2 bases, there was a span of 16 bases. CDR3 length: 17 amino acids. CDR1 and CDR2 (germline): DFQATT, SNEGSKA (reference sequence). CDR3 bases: TGCAGTGCTAGAGATGGGGGGACGGGCCCAAACACCGGGGAGCTGTTTTTT. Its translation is CSARDGGTGPNTGELFF.

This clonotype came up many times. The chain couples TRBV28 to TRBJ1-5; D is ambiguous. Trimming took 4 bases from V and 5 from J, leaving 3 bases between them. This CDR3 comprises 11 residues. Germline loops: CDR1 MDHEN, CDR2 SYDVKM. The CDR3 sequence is CASSYHQPQHF. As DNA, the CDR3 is TGTGCCAGCAGTTATCATCAGCCCCAGCATTTT.

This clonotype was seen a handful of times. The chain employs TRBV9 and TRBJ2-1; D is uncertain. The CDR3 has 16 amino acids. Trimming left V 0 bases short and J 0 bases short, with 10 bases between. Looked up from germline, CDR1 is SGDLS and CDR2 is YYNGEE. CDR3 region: CASSVAAWSSYNEQFF. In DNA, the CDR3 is TGTGCCAGCAGCGTAGCAGCCTGGAGCTCCTACAATGAGCAGTTCTTC.

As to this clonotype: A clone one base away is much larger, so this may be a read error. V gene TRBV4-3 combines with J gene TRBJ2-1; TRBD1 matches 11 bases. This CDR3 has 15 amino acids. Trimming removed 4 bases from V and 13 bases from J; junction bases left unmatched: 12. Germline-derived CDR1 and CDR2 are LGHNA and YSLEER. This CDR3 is CASSPLGQGEETQFF. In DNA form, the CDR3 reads TGCGCCAGCAGCCCCTTGGGACAGGGGGAGGAGACCCAGTTCTTC.

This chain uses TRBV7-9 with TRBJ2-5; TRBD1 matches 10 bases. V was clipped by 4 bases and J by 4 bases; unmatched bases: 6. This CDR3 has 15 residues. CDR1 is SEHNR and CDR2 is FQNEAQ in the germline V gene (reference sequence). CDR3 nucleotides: TGTGCCAGCAGCTCTGGACAGGGGGATCGAGAGACCCAGTACTTC. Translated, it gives CASSSGQGDRETQYF.

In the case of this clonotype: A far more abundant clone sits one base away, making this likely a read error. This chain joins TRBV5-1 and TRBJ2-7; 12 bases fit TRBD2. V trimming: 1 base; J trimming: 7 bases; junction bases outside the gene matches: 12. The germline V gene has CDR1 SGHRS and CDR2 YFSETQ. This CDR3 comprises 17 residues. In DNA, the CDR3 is TGCGCCAGCAGCTTGATTGCCCTAGCGGGGGGGGACAATGAGCAGTACTTC. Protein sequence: CASSLIALAGGDNEQYF. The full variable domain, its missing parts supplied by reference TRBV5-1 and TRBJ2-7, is KAGVTQTPRYLIKTRGQQVTLSCSPISGHRSVSWYQQTPGQGLQFLFEYFSETQRNKGNFPGRFSGRQFSNSRSEMNVSTLELGDSALYLCASSLIALAGGDNEQYFGPGTRLTVT.

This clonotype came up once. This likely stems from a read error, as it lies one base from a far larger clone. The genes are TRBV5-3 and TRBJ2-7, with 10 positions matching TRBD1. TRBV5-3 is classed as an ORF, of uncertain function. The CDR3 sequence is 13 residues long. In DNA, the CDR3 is TGTGCCAGCAGCTCGGGACAGGGGACACGGCAGTACTTC. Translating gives CASSSGQGTRQYF.

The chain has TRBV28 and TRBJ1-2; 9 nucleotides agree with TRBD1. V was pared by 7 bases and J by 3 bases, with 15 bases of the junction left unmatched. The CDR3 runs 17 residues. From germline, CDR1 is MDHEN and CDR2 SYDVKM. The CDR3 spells CASIPHRGQFDDYGYTF. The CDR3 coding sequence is TGTGCCAGCATCCCCCACAGGGGGCAATTTGACGACTATGGCTACACCTTC.